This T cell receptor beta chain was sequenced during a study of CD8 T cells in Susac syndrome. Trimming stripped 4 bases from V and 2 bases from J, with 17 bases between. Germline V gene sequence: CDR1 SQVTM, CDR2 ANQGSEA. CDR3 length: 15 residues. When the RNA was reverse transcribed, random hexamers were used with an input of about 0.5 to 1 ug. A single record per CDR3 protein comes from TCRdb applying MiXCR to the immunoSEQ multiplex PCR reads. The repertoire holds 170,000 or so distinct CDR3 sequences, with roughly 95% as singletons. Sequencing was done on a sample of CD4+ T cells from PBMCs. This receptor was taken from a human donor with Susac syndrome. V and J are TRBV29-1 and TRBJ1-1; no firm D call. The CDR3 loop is CSVGIRGGGNTEAFF. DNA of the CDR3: TGCAGCGTTGGGATCCGGGGTGGCGGAAACACTGAAGCTTTCTTT.